This T cell receptor (beta chain) was recovered during a study of CD8+CD57+ T cells in acquired aplastic anemia. Overall study findings and caveats: Researchers reported that CD8+ Simpson's diversity was not significantly different in patients versus controls. About 30 CD8+ CDR3 sequences occurred in both the patients and the controls.

In the case of this clonotype: Its specificity is unknown. The CDR3 ends on some other residue instead of the conserved phenylalanine or tryptophan, so this is likely a read error.

The template for TCR beta VDJ and CDR3 sequence profiling was genomic DNA. TCRdb used MiXCR to reprocess the reads, holding one entry per CDR3 protein. Among 130,000 or so distinct CDR3 sequences listed, over 30% were seen once. CDR1 is SQVTM and CDR2 is ANQGSEA in the germline V gene. The CDR3 is 16 amino acids. V lost 6 bases and J lost 0; bases outside the gene matches: 13. The sequenced patients had an expansion of CD8+CD57+ cells seen by flow cytometry. At blood sampling, none of the patients had yet received therapy. The sample was sorted CD4+, CD8+, or CD8+CD57+ T cells (not recorded which) from PBMCs. This sequence was found in a human donor with aplastic anemia. The chain employs TRBV29-1 and TRBJ1-1; 7 nucleotides agree with TRBD1. For the CDR3, the DNA is TGCAGCGTCTACACGGGACAGAACTCTATGAACACTGAAGCTTTCTTG. Translating it yields CSVYTGQNSMNTEAFL.